The T cell receptor (beta chain) described here comes from a study of blood T cells in healthy people across ages. Regarding the study as a whole: Because sorting was not performed, PBMCs prevented conclusive naive versus antigen-experienced comparison. No one knew whether donors had CMV, which possibly confounded expanded clonotype changes.

Germline CDR1 and CDR2: SSHAT and FNYEAQ (reference sequence). V shed 4 bases and J shed 2 bases, with 16 bases lying between them. The CDR3 has 16 residues. This clonotype was found many times. Its antigen remains unidentified. At least 7 million PBMCs were isolated per sample. A sample-barcoded 5' primer and a J-beta primer mix were used in a second PCR of about 7 to 12 cycles. Carrying 12 random nucleotides, a template-switch adaptor labeled each individual cDNA molecule. One entry per CDR3 protein results from TCRdb running MiXCR on the 5' RACE reads. The sample lists 850,000 to 950,000 distinct CDR3 sequences, about 28% occurring once.

Sequenced input: blood. The rearrangement uses TRBV7-7 and TRBJ2-3, with D tentatively TRBD1 (6 bases). The receptor comes from a woman over 75 in good health. CDR3 sequence (DNA): TGTGCCAGCAGCTCCACCCCTGGACAGTCCACAGATACGCAGTATTTT. The encoded protein is CASSSTPGQSTDTQYF.